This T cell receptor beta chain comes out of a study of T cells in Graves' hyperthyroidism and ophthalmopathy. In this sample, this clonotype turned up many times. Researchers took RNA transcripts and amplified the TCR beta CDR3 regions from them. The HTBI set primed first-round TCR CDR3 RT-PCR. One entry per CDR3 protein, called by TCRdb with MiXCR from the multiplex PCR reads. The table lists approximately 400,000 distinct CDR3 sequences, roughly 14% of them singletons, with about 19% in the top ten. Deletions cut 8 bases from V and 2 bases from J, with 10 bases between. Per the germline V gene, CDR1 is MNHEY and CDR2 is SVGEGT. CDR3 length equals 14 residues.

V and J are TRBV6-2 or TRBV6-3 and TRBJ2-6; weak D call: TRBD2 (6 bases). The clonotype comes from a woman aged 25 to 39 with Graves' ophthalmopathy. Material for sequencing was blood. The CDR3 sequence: CASWGLAGANVLTF. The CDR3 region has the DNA TGTGCCAGCTGGGGACTCGCTGGGGCCAACGTCCTGACTTTC.